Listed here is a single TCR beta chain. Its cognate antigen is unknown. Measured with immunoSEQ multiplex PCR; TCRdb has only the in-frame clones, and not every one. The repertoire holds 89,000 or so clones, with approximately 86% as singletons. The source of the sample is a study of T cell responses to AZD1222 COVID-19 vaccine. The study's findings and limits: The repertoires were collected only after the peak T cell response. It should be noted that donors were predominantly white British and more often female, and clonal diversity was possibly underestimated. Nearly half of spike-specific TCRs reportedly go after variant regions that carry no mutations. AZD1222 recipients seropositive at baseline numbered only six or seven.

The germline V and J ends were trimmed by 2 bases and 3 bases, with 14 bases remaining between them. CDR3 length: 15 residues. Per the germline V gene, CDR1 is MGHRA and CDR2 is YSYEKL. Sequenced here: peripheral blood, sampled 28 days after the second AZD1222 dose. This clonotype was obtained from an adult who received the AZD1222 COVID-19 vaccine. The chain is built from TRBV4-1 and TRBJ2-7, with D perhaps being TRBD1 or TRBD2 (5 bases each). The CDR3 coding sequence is TGCGCCAGCAGCCAATCCCCAATTGGGGGCTACGAGCAGTACTTC. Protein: CASSQSPIGGYEQYF.